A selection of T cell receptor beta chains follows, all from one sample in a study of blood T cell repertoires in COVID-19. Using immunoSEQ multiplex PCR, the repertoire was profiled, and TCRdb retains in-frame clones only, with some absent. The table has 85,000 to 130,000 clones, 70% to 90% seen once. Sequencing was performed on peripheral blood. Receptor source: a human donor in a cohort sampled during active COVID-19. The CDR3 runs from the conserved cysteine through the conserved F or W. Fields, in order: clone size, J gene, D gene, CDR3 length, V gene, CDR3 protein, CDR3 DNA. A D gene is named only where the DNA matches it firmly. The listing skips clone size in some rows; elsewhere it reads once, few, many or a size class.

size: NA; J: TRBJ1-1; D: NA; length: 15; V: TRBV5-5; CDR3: CASSLVVGGWTEAFF; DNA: TGTGCCAGCAGCTTGGTCGTGGGGGGATGGACTGAAGCTTTCTTT
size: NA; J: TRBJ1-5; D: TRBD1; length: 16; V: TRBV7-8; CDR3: CASSPFGQGAYQPQHF; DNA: TGTGCCAGCAGCCCCTTTGGACAGGGGGCTTATCAGCCCCAGCATTTT
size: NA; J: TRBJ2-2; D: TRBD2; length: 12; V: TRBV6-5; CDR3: CASSPPGGGLFF; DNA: TGTGCCAGCAGTCCGCCGGGGGGAGGTTTGTTTTTT
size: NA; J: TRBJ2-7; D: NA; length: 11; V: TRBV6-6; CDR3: CASSPSREQYF; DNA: TGTGCCAGCAGCCCTAGTCGAGAGCAGTACTTC
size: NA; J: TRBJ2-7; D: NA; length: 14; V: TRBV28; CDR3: CASSFGQGGYEQYF; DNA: TGTGCCAGCAGTTTTGGGCAGGGGGGTTACGAGCAGTACTTC
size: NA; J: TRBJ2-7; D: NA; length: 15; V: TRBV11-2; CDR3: CASSLSPGYHYEQYF; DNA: TGTGCCAGCAGCTTAAGTCCGGGATATCACTACGAGCAGTACTTC
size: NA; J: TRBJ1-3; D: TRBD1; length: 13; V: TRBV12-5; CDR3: CASGRQGRNTIYF; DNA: TGTGCTAGTGGTCGACAGGGGAGAAACACCATATATTTT
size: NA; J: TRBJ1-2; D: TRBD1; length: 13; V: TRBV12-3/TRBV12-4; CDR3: CASSSGTDYGYTF; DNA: TGTGCCAGCAGTTCCGGGACAGACTATGGCTACACCTTC
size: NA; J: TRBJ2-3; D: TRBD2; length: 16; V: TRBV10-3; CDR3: CAISATGTSDSDTQYF; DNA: TGTGCCATCAGTGCTACCGGGACTAGCGACTCAGATACGCAGTATTTT
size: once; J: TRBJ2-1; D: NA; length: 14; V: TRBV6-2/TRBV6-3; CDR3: CASSHRWTDNEQFF; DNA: TGTGCCAGCAGTCACCGATGGACAGACAATGAGCAGTTCTTC
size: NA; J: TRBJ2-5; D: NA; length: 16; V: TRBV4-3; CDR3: CASSPYLGGPRETQYF; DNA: TGCGCCAGCAGCCCCTACCTCGGGGGACCCCGAGAGACCCAGTACTTC
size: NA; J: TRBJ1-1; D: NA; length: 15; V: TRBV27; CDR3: CASSLSTGPYTEAFF; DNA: TGTGCCAGCAGTTTATCGACAGGACCTTACACTGAAGCTTTCTTT
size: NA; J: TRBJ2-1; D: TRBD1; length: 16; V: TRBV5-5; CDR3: CASSLTSGTGLNEQFF; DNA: TGTGCCAGCAGCTTGACCTCCGGGACAGGGCTTAATGAGCAGTTCTTC
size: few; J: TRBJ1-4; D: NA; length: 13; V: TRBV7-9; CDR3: CASSLGHDEKLFF; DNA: TGTGCCAGCAGCTTAGGACATGATGAAAAACTGTTTTTT
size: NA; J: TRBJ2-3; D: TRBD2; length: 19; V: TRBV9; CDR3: CASSVESSGVSLRTDTQYF; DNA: TGTGCCAGCAGCGTAGAGTCCAGCGGGGTTTCCTTGAGGACAGATACGCAGTATTTT
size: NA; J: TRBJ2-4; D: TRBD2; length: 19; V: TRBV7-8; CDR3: CASSHRRTSGRNRVDIQYF; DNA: TGTGCCAGCAGTCATAGGCGGACTAGCGGGAGAAATAGGGTAGACATTCAGTACTTC
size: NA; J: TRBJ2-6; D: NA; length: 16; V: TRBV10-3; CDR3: CAISELLISGANVLTF; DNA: TGTGCCATCAGTGAGTTACTAATCTCTGGGGCCAACGTCCTGACTTTC
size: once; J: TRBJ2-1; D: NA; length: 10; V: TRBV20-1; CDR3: CSATQYEQFF; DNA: TGCAGTGCTACCCAATATGAGCAGTTCTTC
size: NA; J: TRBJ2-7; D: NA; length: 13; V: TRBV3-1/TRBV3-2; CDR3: CASRDTALYEQYF; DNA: TGTGCCAGCAGAGACACTGCTTTATACGAGCAGTACTTC
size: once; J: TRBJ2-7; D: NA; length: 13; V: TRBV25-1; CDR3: CASRRGNSYEQYF; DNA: TGTGCCAGCAGAAGGGGGAATTCCTACGAGCAGTACTTC
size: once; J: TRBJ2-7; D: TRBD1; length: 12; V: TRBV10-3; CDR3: CATAGGSYEQYF; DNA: TGTGCCACGGCAGGGGGAAGCTACGAGCAGTACTTC
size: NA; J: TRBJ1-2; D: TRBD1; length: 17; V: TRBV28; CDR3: CASSSASPSGGVYGYTF; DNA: TGTGCCAGCAGCTCAGCTAGCCCCTCAGGGGGTGTGTATGGCTACACCTTC
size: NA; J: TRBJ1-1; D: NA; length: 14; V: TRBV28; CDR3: CASSLATENTEAFF; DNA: TGTGCCAGCAGTTTGGCCACAGAGAACACTGAAGCTTTCTTT
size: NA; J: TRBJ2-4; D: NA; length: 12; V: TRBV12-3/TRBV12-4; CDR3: CASSLGGPIQYF; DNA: TGTGCCAGCAGCCTGGGGGGGCCTATTCAGTACTTC
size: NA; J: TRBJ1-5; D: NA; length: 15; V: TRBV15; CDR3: CATSPGRLGNQPQHF; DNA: TGTGCCACCAGTCCAGGGAGGTTGGGCAATCAGCCCCAGCATTTT
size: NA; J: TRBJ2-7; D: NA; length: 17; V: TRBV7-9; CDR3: CASSTQTGHFFREEQYF; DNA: TGTGCCAGCAGCACCCAGACGGGACACTTCTTCAGGGAGGAGCAGTACTTC
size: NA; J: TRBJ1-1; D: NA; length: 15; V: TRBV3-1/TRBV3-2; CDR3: CASSQGPGTYTEAFF; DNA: TGTGCCAGCAGCCAAGGCCCGGGGACATACACTGAAGCTTTCTTT
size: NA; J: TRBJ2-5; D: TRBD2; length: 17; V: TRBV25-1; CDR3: CASSESLAGGQEETQYF; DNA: TGTGCCAGCAGTGAATCCCTAGCGGGGGGGCAAGAAGAGACCCAGTACTTC
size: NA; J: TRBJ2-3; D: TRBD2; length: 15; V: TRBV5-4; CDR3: CASSRTSGSTDTQYF; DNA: TGTGCCAGCAGCCGTACTAGCGGCAGCACAGATACGCAGTATTTT
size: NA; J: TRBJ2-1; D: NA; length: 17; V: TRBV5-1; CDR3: CASSLSGFGLEGNEQFF; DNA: TGCGCCAGCAGCTTATCGGGGTTTGGGCTAGAGGGCAATGAGCAGTTCTTC
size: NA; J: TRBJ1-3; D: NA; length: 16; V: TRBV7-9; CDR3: CASSLSRAVAGNTIYF; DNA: TGTGCCAGCAGCCTATCCCGCGCCGTCGCTGGAAACACCATATATTTT
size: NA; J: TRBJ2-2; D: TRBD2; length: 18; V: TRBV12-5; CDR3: CASGLPGLAGGNTGELFF; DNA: TGTGCTAGTGGTTTGCCCGGACTAGCGGGAGGTAATACCGGGGAGCTGTTTTTT
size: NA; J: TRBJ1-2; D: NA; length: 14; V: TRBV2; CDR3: CASSEAGPFEGYTF; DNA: TGTGCCAGCAGTGAAGCGGGCCCCTTTGAGGGCTACACCTTC
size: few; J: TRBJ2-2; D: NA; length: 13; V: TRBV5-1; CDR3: CASSLFVTGELFF; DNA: TGCGCCAGCAGCTTGTTCGTAACCGGGGAGCTGTTTTTT
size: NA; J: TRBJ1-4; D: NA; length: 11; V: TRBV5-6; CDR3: CASSRDEKLFF; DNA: TGTGCCAGCAGCCGCGATGAAAAACTGTTTTTT
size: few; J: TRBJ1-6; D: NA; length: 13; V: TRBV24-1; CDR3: CATSEAEGSPLHF; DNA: TGTGCCACCAGTGAGGCAGAGGGCTCACCCCTCCACTTT
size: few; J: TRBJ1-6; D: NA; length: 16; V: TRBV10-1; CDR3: CASSRQEGSYNSPLHF; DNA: TGCGCCAGCAGTCGACAAGAGGGCTCCTATAATTCACCCCTCCACTTT
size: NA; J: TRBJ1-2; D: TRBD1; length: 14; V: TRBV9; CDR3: CASSMGQGQYGYTF; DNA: TGTGCCAGCAGCATGGGACAGGGTCAATATGGCTACACCTTC
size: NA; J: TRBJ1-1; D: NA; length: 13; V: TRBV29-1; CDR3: CSVFEDSGTEAFF; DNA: TGCAGCGTTTTTGAGGATTCCGGCACTGAAGCTTTCTTT
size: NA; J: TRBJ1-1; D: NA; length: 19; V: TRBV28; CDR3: CASTLFGGADLLKNTEAFF; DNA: TGTGCCAGCACCCTTTTTGGGGGCGCAGACCTTTTGAAGAACACTGAAGCTTTCTTT
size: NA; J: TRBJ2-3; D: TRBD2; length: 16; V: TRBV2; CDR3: CASSGTSGGRTDTQYF; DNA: TGTGCCAGCAGCGGAACTAGCGGGGGCCGCACAGATACGCAGTATTTT
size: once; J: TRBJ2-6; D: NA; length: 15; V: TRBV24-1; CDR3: CAKGEHLSGANVLTF; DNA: TGTGCCAAAGGGGAACACCTCTCTGGGGCCAACGTCCTGACTTTC